A selection of T cell receptor beta chains follows, all from one sample in a study of T cell responses to AZD1222 COVID-19 vaccine. Data came from immunoSEQ multiplex PCR; TCRdb stores just in-frame clones and leaves some out. The table has about 97,000 clones, 70% to 90% seen once. The sample consisted of peripheral blood, taken on day 0 of AZD1222 vaccination. Source of these receptors: an adult in good health. Both conserved end residues are part of each CDR3. Each record gives: V gene, clone size, J gene, CDR3 protein. Size tells how often a clone was seen (once, few, many) or the class of an expanded clone, and some rows leave it out.

v_gene: TRBV11-1
abundance: NA
j_gene: TRBJ1-4
CDR3aa: CASSLALGATNEKLFF

v_gene: TRBV5-1
abundance: NA
j_gene: TRBJ1-3
CDR3aa: CASSSQAPGNTIYF

v_gene: TRBV18
abundance: NA
j_gene: TRBJ1-3
CDR3aa: CASSPVLVGNTIYF

v_gene: TRBV3-1/TRBV3-2
abundance: NA
j_gene: TRBJ1-2
CDR3aa: CASSPRDRTNYGYTF

v_gene: TRBV18
abundance: NA
j_gene: TRBJ1-1
CDR3aa: CASSPDRVKVVSAFF

v_gene: TRBV18
abundance: NA
j_gene: TRBJ1-1
CDR3aa: CASSPYTAGGNTEAFF

v_gene: TRBV5-1
abundance: NA
j_gene: TRBJ1-4
CDR3aa: CASRPGAAGEKLFF

v_gene: TRBV19
abundance: NA
j_gene: TRBJ1-3
CDR3aa: CASKPTGSGNTIYF

v_gene: TRBV5-1
abundance: NA
j_gene: TRBJ1-3
CDR3aa: CASSSPQGEGNTIYF

v_gene: TRBV27
abundance: NA
j_gene: TRBJ1-2
CDR3aa: CASSFLGQAHYGYTF

v_gene: TRBV7-2
abundance: NA
j_gene: TRBJ1-4
CDR3aa: CASSLGARDNEKLFF

v_gene: TRBV11-1
abundance: NA
j_gene: TRBJ1-1
CDR3aa: CASAFSRNTEAFF

v_gene: TRBV7-3
abundance: NA
j_gene: TRBJ1-2
CDR3aa: CASSPKGRDYGYTF

v_gene: TRBV29-1
abundance: NA
j_gene: TRBJ1-1
CDR3aa: CSVVRQGGTEAFF

v_gene: TRBV6-4
abundance: once
j_gene: TRBJ2-1
CDR3aa: CASSDQPGQQYEQFF

v_gene: TRBV6-2/TRBV6-3
abundance: NA
j_gene: TRBJ1-4
CDR3aa: CASSYDKRSVPGGKLFF

v_gene: TRBV5-4
abundance: few
j_gene: TRBJ1-2
CDR3aa: CASSFAPGSYGYTF

v_gene: TRBV5-1
abundance: NA
j_gene: TRBJ2-7
CDR3aa: CASAEIGTAYEQYF

v_gene: TRBV28
abundance: NA
j_gene: TRBJ1-5
CDR3aa: CASTGWVQPQHF

v_gene: TRBV3-1/TRBV3-2
abundance: NA
j_gene: TRBJ2-5
CDR3aa: CASSPRVWASSETQYF

v_gene: TRBV3-1/TRBV3-2
abundance: NA
j_gene: TRBJ1-2
CDR3aa: CASSPHYWGDVHYGYTF

v_gene: TRBV3-1/TRBV3-2
abundance: few
j_gene: TRBJ1-2
CDR3aa: CASSQGGINYGYTF

v_gene: TRBV28
abundance: NA
j_gene: TRBJ2-6
CDR3aa: CASEDRTSGANVLTF

v_gene: TRBV6-4
abundance: NA
j_gene: TRBJ2-3
CDR3aa: CASSRGPRDDTQYF

v_gene: TRBV6-1
abundance: NA
j_gene: TRBJ1-1
CDR3aa: CASSEDRAQGKFF

v_gene: TRBV4-1
abundance: NA
j_gene: TRBJ1-4
CDR3aa: CASRLPMGEKLFF

v_gene: TRBV5-5
abundance: NA
j_gene: TRBJ1-4
CDR3aa: CASSWAGTGGEKLFF